The clone carrying this T cell receptor (beta chain) was recorded at least ten times. Antigen unknown. Aged 18 to 65, the patients had hyperthyroidism that was newly diagnosed and had lasted under 2 months. This sample was included in a study of T cells in Graves' hyperthyroidism and ophthalmopathy. Study-level findings and limits: Separating ophthalmopathy from stable hyperthyroidism was achieved by a 13 V-J model. In validation, the model predicted ophthalmopathy. These predictions came a median roughly 7.1 months before onset.

V lost 10 bases to trimming and J lost 10 bases, with 20 bases between them. This CDR3 is 14 amino acids long. Per germline, CDR1 SGHAT and CDR2 FQNNGV. The CDR3 regions of TCR beta were amplified from RNA transcripts. The HTBI set primed first-round TCR CDR3 RT-PCR. TCRdb reprocessed the multiplex PCR reads via MiXCR and lists one record per CDR3 protein. This table has under 700,000 distinct CDR3 sequences, around 45% appearing once. This receptor was identified in a woman aged 18 to 35 with Graves' hyperthyroidism. Sequencing was done on a sample of peripheral blood or thyroid tissue (not recorded which). This chain links TRBV11-2 with TRBJ1-6, with unresolved D. The CDR3 sequence: CATTRSLGGSPLHF. CDR3 DNA sequence: TGTGCCACCACGCGCAGCTTAGGCGGCTCACCCCTCCACTTT.